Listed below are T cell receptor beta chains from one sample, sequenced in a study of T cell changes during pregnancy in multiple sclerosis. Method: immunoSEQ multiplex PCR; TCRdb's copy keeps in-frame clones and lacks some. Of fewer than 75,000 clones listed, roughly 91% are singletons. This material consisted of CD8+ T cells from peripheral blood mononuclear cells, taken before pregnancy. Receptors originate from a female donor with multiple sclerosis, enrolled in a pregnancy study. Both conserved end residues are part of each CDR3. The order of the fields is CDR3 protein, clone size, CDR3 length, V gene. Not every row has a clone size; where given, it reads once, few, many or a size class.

CDR3: CASSQGELSGDTDTQYF; size: -; length: 17; V: TRBV4-1
CDR3: CARLQGPNYGYTF; size: -; length: 13; V: TRBV2
CDR3: CASRPLGTYKVLDQPQHF; size: -; length: 18; V: TRBV12-2
CDR3: CASSIGVRGTDEQYF; size: -; length: 15; V: TRBV19
CDR3: CASKDRDSLTDTQYF; size: once; length: 15; V: TRBV5-4
CDR3: CASSLTSGGLETQYF; size: once; length: 15; V: TRBV7-9
CDR3: CASSEGTGGFGEQYF; size: -; length: 15; V: TRBV7-9
CDR3: CASSSTTTGRVYGYTF; size: -; length: 16; V: TRBV9
CDR3: CASAGALGTEAFF; size: -; length: 13; V: TRBV19
CDR3: CASSYDRGQVGSTDTQYF; size: -; length: 18; V: TRBV5-5
CDR3: CASRGGRQQPQHF; size: -; length: 13; V: TRBV2
CDR3: CASCKGIIDSLFSYGYTF; size: -; length: 18; V: TRBV6-1
CDR3: CASSPHTLGGRTDTQYF; size: -; length: 17; V: TRBV5-1
CDR3: CASSIGARGWSNQPQHF; size: -; length: 17; V: TRBV19
CDR3: CASSGPQGPYEQYF; size: -; length: 14; V: TRBV7-9
CDR3: CASSLRRGWEEQFF; size: -; length: 14; V: TRBV13
CDR3: CASSLSGVDSYEQYF; size: -; length: 15; V: TRBV7-9
CDR3: CASSPWAIPGTGEETQYF; size: -; length: 18; V: TRBV5-1
CDR3: CASSPSGAYNEQFF; size: once; length: 14; V: TRBV9
CDR3: CASSLAGEGNTEAFF; size: -; length: 15; V: TRBV11-2
CDR3: CASSVGGGPRDEQYF; size: -; length: 15; V: TRBV9
CDR3: CASSHKPETQYF; size: -; length: 12; V: TRBV23-1
CDR3: CASITPGGLSTDTQYF; size: -; length: 16; V: TRBV28
CDR3: CASSPSGELNQPQHF; size: -; length: 15; V: TRBV9
CDR3: CAWNPGGPGGYTF; size: -; length: 13; V: TRBV30
CDR3: CASSVSISTSGHNEQFF; size: -; length: 17; V: TRBV9
CDR3: CASSETPGTGIYGYTF; size: -; length: 16; V: TRBV6-4
CDR3: CAISNSRGGYDEQFF; size: -; length: 15; V: TRBV10-3
CDR3: CASSQGLGETEKLFF; size: -; length: 15; V: TRBV4-1
CDR3: CASSSGNYGYTF; size: -; length: 12; V: TRBV9
CDR3: CASSYDRGDDEAFF; size: once; length: 14; V: TRBV6-6